The clone carrying this T cell receptor beta chain was seen a few times. Its matching antigen is unknown. 13 Jbeta primers and 60 Vbeta primers were used for the PCR. In the source study's methods: Approximately 79 million unique TCR beta chains, roughly 11 million of them shared, were counted by a later analysis. TCRdb's table, derived via immunoSEQ multiplex PCR, lists solely in-frame clones and lacks some. V and J calls and clone size follow that table, whereas D and trimming were derived from the DNA. The table lists around 140,000 clones, about 10% of them singletons. This sample was included in a study of cytomegalovirus exposure and HLA in healthy donors. Study results and limitations: A later analysis reportedly identified an Asian-associated ancestry cluster as carrying fewer N-insertions than the approximately 670-donor mean.

This TCR derives from a man aged 50 or older in good health and CMV-seronegative. The sequencing sample was made of PBMCs.

The CDR3 sequence: CASTGDIDTQYF. CDR3 nucleotides: TGTGCCAGTACGGGAGACATAGATACGCAGTATTTT. The chain links TRBV2 to TRBJ2-3; a weak D match, TRBD2 (6 bases). This CDR3 is 12 amino acids long. Trimming took 9 bases from V and 5 from J, leaving 12 bases between them. Germline V lookup: CDR1 SNHLY, CDR2 FYNNEI. The entire variable domain, with the rest obtained from reference TRBV2 and TRBJ2-3, is as follows: EPEVTQTPSHQVTQMGQEVILRCVPISNHLYFYWYRQILGQKVEFLVSFYNNEISEKSEIFDDQFSVERPDGSNFTLKIRSTKLEDSAMYFCASTGDIDTQYFGPGTRLTVL.